The next 23 T cell receptor beta chains were all read from a single sample in a study of T cell responses to AZD1222 COVID-19 vaccine. The protocol was immunoSEQ multiplex PCR, while the TCRdb copy is restricted to in-frame clones and leaves out a portion. There are some 130,000 clones in the sample; nearly 90% occur only once, and 4.5% to 7% lies in the top ten. This sample comprised peripheral blood, obtained 28 days after the second AZD1222 dose. The receptors derive from an adult who received the AZD1222 COVID-19 vaccine.

In this sample, this clone turned up once. This sequence joins TRBV11-1 and TRBJ2-3; TRBD2 aligns across 11 bases. CDR1 is SGHAT, CDR2 FQDESV, per germline (reference sequence). V shed 3 bases, J shed 3 bases, and the junction held 5 bases outside the gene matches. The CDR3 is 16 amino acids. CDR3 protein: CASSFSGGVRTDTQYF. In DNA form, the CDR3 reads TGTGCCAGCAGCTTTAGCGGGGGGGTAAGAACAGATACGCAGTATTTT.

The chain employs TRBV19 and TRBJ2-2; no definite D call. V was cut by 1 base and J by 1 base, with 4 bases left in between. The CDR3 length is 14 residues. Per the germline V gene, CDR1 is LNHDA and CDR2 is SQIVND (reference sequence). CDR3 nucleotides: TGTGCCAGTAGTATAGCATTGAACACCGGGGAGCTGTTTTTT. This gives the protein CASSIALNTGELFF.

V gene TRBV5-1 combines with J gene TRBJ1-2; 9 bases are a match to TRBD1. Trimming removed 4 bases from V and 8 bases from J; junction bases left unmatched: 6. The germline gives CDR1 SGHRS, CDR2 YFSETQ. The CDR3 totals 13 residues. The CDR3 region has the DNA TGCGCCAGCAGCAGGGGACAGGGAGAGGGCTACACCTTC. The encoded protein is CASSRGQGEGYTF. The entire variable domain, with the rest obtained from reference TRBV5-1 and TRBJ1-2, is as follows: KAGVTQTPRYLIKTRGQQVTLSCSPISGHRSVSWYQQTPGQGLQFLFEYFSETQRNKGNFPGRFSGRQFSNSRSEMNVSTLELGDSALYLCASSRGQGEGYTFGSGTRLTVV.

The chain uses TRBV6-5 and TRBJ1-4; D remains unclear. V was shortened by 2 bases and J by 7 bases, with 11 bases between the two germline ends. The CDR3 length is 14 residues. The germline V gene encodes CDR1 MNHEY and CDR2 SVGAGI. The CDR3 region is CASSYDMGGEKLFF. CDR3 DNA sequence: TGTGCCAGCAGTTACGATATGGGTGGTGAAAAACTGTTTTTT.

The chain combines TRBV6-5 with TRBJ1-2; D is possibly TRBD1 (6 bases). Germline V gene lookup returns CDR1 MNHEY and CDR2 SVGAGI. The ends were cut back, 5 bases at V and 4 bases at J, with 14 bases in the middle. The length of the CDR3 is 14 residues. The CDR3 region has the DNA TGTGCCAGCAGTCATACACGAGGGGGCTATGGCTACACCTTC. Amino acid sequence: CASSHTRGGYGYTF.

The chain joins TRBV6-5 to TRBJ1-3; possibly TRBD1 for D (6 bases). CDR3 size: 14 residues. The V gene lost 8 bases and the J gene lost 0 bases, with 11 bases spanning the gap. Germline-derived CDR1 and CDR2 are MNHEY and SVGAGI. The DNA for the CDR3 is TGTGCCAGCTACAGGGATCTCTCTGGAAACACCATATATTTT. This encodes CASYRDLSGNTIYF.

This sequence joins TRBV27 and TRBJ2-1; 9 nucleotides line up with TRBD2. Germline trimming cut 5 bases from V and 5 bases from J; bases unmatched to any gene: 7. Germline assignment: CDR1 MNHEY and CDR2 SMNVEV (reference sequence). This CDR3 is 15 amino acids long. In DNA form, the CDR3 reads TGTGCCAGCAGTACCAGACTAGCGGACAACAATGAGCAGTTCTTC. Its translation is CASSTRLADNNEQFF.

The chain joins TRBV24-1 to TRBJ1-5, with 8 bases identical to TRBD1. The germline CDR1 and CDR2 sequences are KGHDR and SFDVKD. V lost 12 bases, J lost 2 bases, and 8 bases stayed unmatched. The CDR3 totals 14 residues. Here the CDR3 DNA reads TGTGCCGTTCGACAGGGGACCGGCAATCAGCCCCAGCATTTT. It yields the protein CAVRQGTGNQPQHF.

The gene calls are TRBV5-1 and TRBJ2-7; D is unresolved. The length of the CDR3 is 12 residues. Trimming took off 4 bases at V and 6 bases at J, with 11 bases between the two ends. CDR1 is SGHRS and CDR2 is YFSETQ in the germline V gene. The CDR3 coding sequence is TGCGCCAGCAGCGAGCCCCAAGGCGAGCAGTACTTC. Translation: CASSEPQGEQYF.

V gene TRBV5-8 combines with J gene TRBJ2-1, with 7 positions matching TRBD2. The trim removed 0 bases at V and 1 base at J, leaving 4 bases unmatched. Germline lookup yields CDR1 SGHTS and CDR2 YDEGEE. This CDR3 region has 16 residues. CDR3 sequence reads: CASSLERGASYNEQFF. In DNA, the CDR3 is TGTGCCAGCAGCTTGGAGCGGGGAGCTTCCTACAATGAGCAGTTCTTC.

This clone was counted only a few times. J is TRBJ2-7 and V is TRBV27, with 14 bases matching TRBD2. CDR3 length: 15 residues. J gave up 6 bases and V 3 bases, and 4 bases lay outside the gene matches. The germline gives CDR1 MNHEY, CDR2 SMNVEV (reference sequence). CDR3: CASSFGTSGSGEQYF. The CDR3 nucleotides read TGTGCCAGCAGTTTTGGGACTAGCGGGAGTGGCGAGCAGTACTTC.

The chain links TRBV27 to TRBJ1-6; D not resolved. CDR3 length: 15 residues. CDR1 and CDR2 from the germline V gene are MNHEY and SMNVEV (reference sequence). Trimming took off 2 bases at V and 5 bases at J, with 10 bases between the two ends. Here the CDR3 DNA reads TGTGCCAGCAGTTTAGAGGCAGCAAATAATTCACCCCTCCACTTT. Protein sequence: CASSLEAANNSPLHF.

In regard to this clone: Other DNA sequences in this specimen translate into the identical CDR3. The chain couples TRBV12-3 or TRBV12-4 to TRBJ1-5; 7 nucleotides match TRBD1. This CDR3 spans 13 amino acids. Unmatched junction bases numbered 2, after V lost 5 bases and J lost 4 bases. CDR3 loop: CASSPGGNQPQHF. The CDR3 DNA reads TGTGCCAGCAGTCCAGGGGGTAATCAGCCCCAGCATTTT.

This chain joins TRBV6-6 and TRBJ1-3, with D possibly being TRBD1 (5 bases). Trimming removed 8 bases from V and 1 base from J, with 12 bases in between. The CDR3 length is 14 residues. CDR1 is MNHNY, CDR2 SVGAGI, per germline (reference sequence). The CDR3 sequence: CASFQRGSGNTIYF. The DNA of the CDR3 is TGTGCCAGCTTCCAGAGGGGATCTGGAAACACCATATATTTT.

The chain couples TRBV19 to TRBJ1-5, with a possible D match to TRBD1 (5 bases). With 7 bases removed from V and 4 bases from J, the gap between germline ends came to 17 bases. This CDR3 is 15 amino acids long. The germline V gene encodes CDR1 LNHDA and CDR2 SQIVND (reference sequence). Here the CDR3 DNA reads TGTGCCAGTATGAGGGACGCCCGGCGTAATCAGCCCCAGCATTTT. Translated: CASMRDARRNQPQHF.

The chain combines TRBV30 with TRBJ1-3; no definite D call. Trimming removed 4 bases at V and 0 bases at J, with 7 bases between. The CDR3 has 13 residues. CDR1 GTSNPN and CDR2 SVGIG come from the germline V gene (reference sequence). The CDR3 DNA reads TGTGCCTGGACCCTGGGCTCTGGAAACACCATATATTTT. Translation: CAWTLGSGNTIYF.

This clone has a handful of counts. CDR3 sequence: CASRAFSGANVLTF. The CDR3, as DNA: TGTGCCAGCAGGGCGTTCTCTGGGGCCAACGTCCTGACTTTC. The chain joins TRBV6-5 to TRBJ2-6; no reliable D call. CDR1 and CDR2 from the germline V gene are MNHEY and SVGAGI. This CDR3 has 14 residues. V was pared by 6 bases and J by 0 bases, with 6 bases between.

The CDR3: CASRPTGMAEAFF. CDR3 nucleotides: TGTGCCAGCAGGCCGACAGGGATGGCTGAAGCTTTCTTT. V usage is TRBV6-4 and J usage is TRBJ1-1; 7 positions agree with TRBD1. J was trimmed by 6 bases and V by 6 bases; bases with no gene match: 7. CDR3 length: 13 residues. Germline CDR1 is MRHNA and CDR2 is SNTAGT.

This clone occurred a few times. This chain links TRBV7-8 with TRBJ2-7; D may be TRBD1 or TRBD2 (6 bases each). The germline V gene encodes CDR1 SGHVS and CDR2 FQNEAQ. The CDR3 spans 16 residues. V gave up 4 bases and J gave up 0 bases, with 16 bases separating them. The CDR3 DNA is TGTGCCAGCAGCTCCTTTGGGGGCGGGGACTCCTACGAGCAGTACTTC. Translated, it gives CASSSFGGGDSYEQYF.

The chain uses TRBV20-1 and TRBJ1-1, with a weak D call TRBD1 (6 bases). Between the trimmed V and J ends, which lost 3 bases and 3 bases, there was a span of 8 bases. From germline, CDR1 is DFQATT and CDR2 SNEGSKA (reference sequence). The CDR3 is 12 amino acids. The CDR3: CSASGQYTEAFF. The CDR3 nucleotides read TGCAGTGCTAGTGGACAGTACACTGAAGCTTTCTTT.

The CDR3 loop reads CASSLREGVTNVLTF. DNA of the CDR3: TGTGCCAGCAGCCTGCGAGAGGGGGTGACCAACGTCCTGACTTTC. The rearrangement joins TRBV3-1 (or the pseudogene TRBV3-2) to TRBJ2-6, with D tentatively TRBD1 (6 bases). Germline V lookup: CDR1 LGHDT, CDR2 YNNKEL (reference sequence). V shed 4 bases and J shed 8 bases, with 15 bases lying between them. There are 15 residues in the CDR3.

V gene TRBV5-4 combines with J gene TRBJ1-2, with D perhaps matching TRBD1 (5 bases). V lost 0 bases, J lost 1 base, and 13 bases lay in between. The CDR3 has 16 amino acids. Germline V lookup: CDR1 SGHNT, CDR2 YYREEE (reference sequence). The CDR3 sequence is CASSLAGGSLNYGYTF. CDR3 nucleotide sequence: TGTGCCAGCAGCTTGGCGGGGGGTTCCCTTAACTATGGCTACACCTTC.

The rearrangement uses TRBV24-1 and TRBJ2-5, with TRBD2 matching over 8 bases. Germline assignment: CDR1 KGHDR and CDR2 SFDVKD. V lost 6 bases, J lost 5 bases, and 4 bases stayed unmatched. The CDR3 loop spans 13 amino acids. CDR3 loop: CATSHGLAETQYF. CDR3 sequence (DNA): TGTGCCACCAGTCACGGACTAGCTGAGACCCAGTACTTC.